The rows below give T cell receptor beta chains drawn from one sample of a study of cytomegalovirus exposure and HLA in healthy donors. Clones were sequenced by immunoSEQ multiplex PCR, and TCRdb holds only the in-frame ones, with some missing. The sample includes 100,000 or so clones, roughly 82% seen only once; the top ten take around 9.9%. Specimen: PBMCs. Receptors were obtained from a middle-aged man in good health and CMV-seropositive. The CDR3 runs from the conserved cysteine through the conserved F or W. A D gene is named only where the DNA matches it firmly. Clone size is shown for a subset of rows, as once, few, many or a class of expanded clone.

v_gene	d_gene	abundance	j_gene	CDR3nt	CDR3aa
TRBV5-1	NA	NA	TRBJ2-7	TGCGCCAGCAGCTTACGTACGCGAGTTCGGGACGAGCAGTACTTC	CASSLRTRVRDEQYF
TRBV7-8	TRBD1	NA	TRBJ1-5	TGTGCCAGCCGCTCGGGACAGGGGGCGGATCAGCCCCAGCATTTT	CASRSGQGADQPQHF
TRBV28	TRBD1	NA	TRBJ1-6	TGTGCCAGCAGCCTGGGACAGGGTGGTTCACCCCTCCACTTT	CASSLGQGGSPLHF
TRBV11-2	NA	NA	TRBJ1-1	TGTGCCAGCAGCTCCCCCAAAACAGGAATGAACACTGAAGCTTTCTTT	CASSSPKTGMNTEAFF
TRBV29-1	NA	few	TRBJ2-7	TGCAGCGTTGTGGCAGCCGACTCTTACGAGCATTACTTC	CSVVAADSYEHYF
TRBV4-1	TRBD2	NA	TRBJ2-7	TGCGCCAGCAGCCAAGAGCCCAAGCGGGGGGCCCCCGCCGGGTACTTC	CASSQEPKRGAPAGYF
TRBV6-5	TRBD1	NA	TRBJ1-5	TGTGCCAGCAGTTACTCGGGGCAGGGGGGCCAGCCCCAGCATTTT	CASSYSGQGGQPQHF
TRBV7-9	NA	few	TRBJ1-2	TGTGCCAGCAGCTTTGGGACAAGGGAGTCTAACTATGGCTACACCTTC	CASSFGTRESNYGYTF
TRBV4-2	TRBD2	NA	TRBJ2-3	TGTGCCAGCAGCCAAGCTTACAGGGTGCGGGGGAAGCGGGGGTTCTCAGATACGCAGTATTTT	CASSQAYRVRGKRGFSDTQYF
TRBV7-6	NA	NA	TRBJ1-3	TGTGCCAGCAGCTTCGGGTCAACCTCTGGAAACACCATATATTTT	CASSFGSTSGNTIYF
TRBV5-4	TRBD1	NA	TRBJ2-3	TGTGCCAGCAGCTTAGGGACAGGGTTTACAGATACGCAGTATTTT	CASSLGTGFTDTQYF
TRBV7-2	TRBD2	few	TRBJ2-3	TGTGCCAGCAGCTTATTCGGGACTAGCGGGGGGGCTACAGATACGCAGTATTTT	CASSLFGTSGGATDTQYF
TRBV7-9	NA	few	TRBJ2-3	TGTGCCAGCAGCTGGCGGGGACCCACAGATACGCAGTATTTT	CASSWRGPTDTQYF
TRBV7-9	TRBD1	NA	TRBJ1-4	TGTGCCAGCAGCCGGGGACAGGAGGAACTGTTTTTT	CASSRGQEELFF
TRBV6-5	TRBD2	few	TRBJ2-2	TGTGCCAGCAATCTAGCGGGGACTGACACCGGGGAGCTGTTTTTT	CASNLAGTDTGELFF
TRBV27	NA	few	TRBJ1-2	TGTGCCAGCAGTTTAACGACAGGCTCAGCTAACTATGGCTACACCTTC	CASSLTTGSANYGYTF
TRBV5-1	NA	NA	TRBJ2-6	TGCGCCAGCAGCTTGGGGGCCTCATACTCTGGGGCCAACGGCCTGACTTTC	CASSLGASYSGANGLTF
TRBV7-2	NA	NA	TRBJ1-6	TGTGCCAGCACCAAGACTGGATTAGCGAATTCAGCCCTCCACTTT	CASTKTGLANSALHF
TRBV10-3	NA	NA	TRBJ1-2	TGTGCCATCAGTGGGGGGGGCGTACCGGGACTCATCTATGGCTACACCTTC	CAISGGGVPGLIYGYTF
TRBV9	NA	NA	TRBJ1-1	TGTGCCAGCAGCGTAGAACCCGGAGGTAGCCGGAACACTGAAGCTTTCTTT	CASSVEPGGSRNTEAFF
TRBV7-3	NA	NA	TRBJ2-7	TGTGCCAGCAGCCCTAGCTCCTACGAGCAGTACTTC	CASSPSSYEQYF
TRBV5-4	TRBD2	NA	TRBJ2-1	TGTGCCAGCAGCTTGGAGGGACTAGTTACGAATGAGCAGTTCTTC	CASSLEGLVTNEQFF
TRBV11-1	NA	NA	TRBJ2-3	TGTGCCAGCAGCTTAACTTGGGCTGGGAGCATAGATACGCAGTATTTT	CASSLTWAGSIDTQYF
TRBV11-3	TRBD2	NA	TRBJ2-3	TGTGCCAGCAGCTTAGATAGCGGGGGCCTCACAGATACGCAGTATTTT	CASSLDSGGLTDTQYF